A single sample is the source of the 27 T cell receptor beta chains below, sequenced in a study of cytomegalovirus exposure and HLA in healthy donors. Primers for the PCR totalled 60 Vbeta and 13 Jbeta. Profiling relied on immunoSEQ multiplex PCR, and the TCRdb table lists in-frame clones only, not all of them. The sample lists 150,000 or so clones, about three quarters seen once, with 13% in the top ten. The sequencing sample was made of PBMCs. These receptors all stem from a man aged 35-49 years in good health and CMV-seropositive.

The chain carries TRBV6-5 and TRBJ1-3; a possible D gene is TRBD1 (5 bases). This CDR3 has 15 residues. In germline, CDR1 is MNHEY, CDR2 SVGAGI. The V end was cut by 6 bases, the J end by 0 bases, with 12 bases between. This CDR3 is CASRPHRLSGNTIYF. The CDR3 DNA reads as TGTGCCAGCAGACCGCACAGGCTCTCTGGAAACACCATATATTTT.

V is TRBV21-1 and J is TRBJ2-1; TRBD2 reflects the table's D call only, with no check against the DNA. TRBV21-1 is deemed a pseudogene. The CDR3 has 15 residues. CDR3 DNA sequence: TGTGCCAGCAGCAAACAAATCCGGGAGGGTGATGAGCAGTTCTTC. Translated: CASSKQIREGDEQFF.

This clone was observed once. The chain links TRBV29-1 to TRBJ2-5; the match to TRBD1 covers 7 bases. The DNA end favors TRBJ2-7, so the J call may be wrong. Germline loops: CDR1 SQVTM, CDR2 ANQGSEA. This CDR3 is built from 14 residues. The CDR3 loop reads CSVEKTGSPYEQYF. In DNA, the CDR3 is TGCAGCGTGGAGAAGACAGGGTCCCCCTACGAGCAGTACTTC.

The chain joins TRBV7-2 to TRBJ1-5, with D possibly matching TRBD1 (5 bases). The CDR3 is made up of 15 amino acids. Trimming pared 0 bases from V and 2 bases from J, leaving 8 bases between. In germline, CDR1 is SGHTA, CDR2 FQGNSA. CDR3 protein: CASSLAWGGNQPQHF. The CDR3 DNA reads as TGTGCCAGCAGCTTAGCGTGGGGCGGCAATCAGCCCCAGCATTTT.

CDR3 nucleotides: TGTGCCAGCAGTTTCGGGGATACGCAGTATTTT. Its translation: CASSFGDTQYF. This sequence joins TRBV27 and TRBJ2-3; no definite D call. Germline lookup yields CDR1 MNHEY and CDR2 SMNVEV (reference sequence). Trimming took 3 bases from V and 6 from J, leaving 4 bases between them. This CDR3 contains 11 residues.

The CDR3, as DNA: TGTGCCAGTAAGGTCCCCGGGAGGGAGACCCAGTACTTC. It is translated as CASKVPGRETQYF. The V gene is TRBV19, the J gene TRBJ2-5; 7 bases line up with TRBD2. The CDR3 is 13 amino acids. The V and J ends lost 7 bases and 5 bases, in that order; junction bases with no gene match: 7. Germline values: CDR1 LNHDA, CDR2 SQIVND (reference sequence). The full variable domain, in which reference TRBV19 and TRBJ2-5 provide the parts outside the CDR3, is DGGITQSPKYLFRKEGQNVTLSCEQNLNHDAMYWYRQDPGQGLRLIYYSQIVNDFQKGDIAEGYSVSREKKESFPLTVTSAQKNPTAFYLCASKVPGRETQYFGPGTRLLVL.

In this sample, this clone turned up once. The chain carries TRBV5-1 and TRBJ2-2; D is possibly TRBD2 (6 bases). The CDR3 sequence is 14 residues long. Germline V CDR1 and CDR2: SGHRS, YFSETQ. V shed 0 bases and J shed 6 bases, with 9 bases lying between them. The DNA for the CDR3 is TGCGCCAGCAGCTTGGGCCAGCGGGCCGGGGAGCTGTTTTTT. As protein: CASSLGQRAGELFF.

The chain joins TRBV7-2 to TRBJ2-5; 8 bases match TRBD2. The CDR3 runs 14 residues. J was trimmed by 7 bases and V by 1 base; bases with no gene match: 5. Germline V CDR1 and CDR2: SGHTA, FQGNSA. The DNA for the CDR3 is TGTGCCAGCAGCTTAGGGGCGGGGGGAGCGACCCAGTACTTC. Its protein is CASSLGAGGATQYF.

The chain uses TRBV2 and TRBJ1-4; 8 nucleotides line up with TRBD1. Germline V gene sequence: CDR1 SNHLY, CDR2 FYNNEI. V shed 5 bases, J shed 7 bases, and the junction held 6 bases outside the gene matches. This CDR3 region has 14 residues. CDR3 in amino acids: CASSTDRGAEKLFF. Written as DNA, the CDR3 is TGTGCCAGCAGTACTGACAGGGGAGCTGAAAAACTGTTTTTT.

Written as DNA, the CDR3 is TGTGCCAGCAGTTTATCAGGGGCAGGGTCCTCTGGGGCCAACGTCCTGACTTTC. It translates to CASSLSGAGSSGANVLTF. V is TRBV27 and J is TRBJ2-6; D perhaps matches TRBD1 (5 bases). Germline lookup yields CDR1 MNHEY and CDR2 SMNVEV (reference sequence). Trimming left V 0 bases short and J 0 bases short, with 12 bases between. The CDR3 covers 18 residues.

The rearrangement links TRBV18 to TRBJ1-2; D uncertain. The V gene's germline CDR1 is KGHSH and CDR2 LQKENI. Trimming left V 6 bases short and J 4 bases short, with 36 bases between. There are 21 residues in the CDR3. The CDR3 sequence is CASSYTLYPGNDGKKSYGYTF. The CDR3 DNA follows: TGTGCCAGCTCGTACACCTTGTATCCCGGAAATGACGGGAAAAAGAGCTATGGCTACACCTTC.

The J gene is TRBJ2-3, the V gene TRBV28; D is perhaps TRBD2 (6 bases). Germline assignment: CDR1 MDHEN and CDR2 SYDVKM. V lost 7 bases to trimming and J lost 1 base, with 15 bases between them. The CDR3 has 15 amino acids. The CDR3 DNA is TGTGCCAGCACCCTATACGGGGGTGGCACAGATACGCAGTATTTT. Its translation: CASTLYGGGTDTQYF.

The chain links TRBV5-1 to TRBJ1-2; 8 bases fit TRBD1. The length of the CDR3 is 14 residues. V lost 0 bases to trimming and J lost 3 bases; unmatched junction nucleotides: 1. In germline, CDR1 is SGHRS, CDR2 YFSETQ. CDR3 protein: CASSLETGDYGYTF. The CDR3 DNA follows: TGCGCCAGCAGCTTGGAGACAGGGGACTATGGCTACACCTTC.

This clone has only a few counts. The chain uses TRBV23-1 and TRBJ2-5; D is possibly TRBD2 (7 bases). TRBV23-1 belongs to the ORF category, with a function that is uncertain. The CDR3 spans 14 residues. V shed 6 bases and J shed 5 bases, with 16 bases lying between them. The CDR3 bases are TGCGCCAGCAGGAACTACAGGGAGGGGGAGACCCAGTACTTC. Its protein is CASRNYREGETQYF.

This clone showed up just once. This chain connects TRBV6-6 to TRBJ1-1; weak D call: TRBD1 (5 bases). This CDR3 is 13 amino acids long. Trimming cost V 7 bases and J 0 bases, with 9 bases left between them. Germline CDR1 is MNHNY and CDR2 is SVGAGI (reference sequence). DNA of the CDR3: TGTGCCAGCACTGACAGATTGAACACTGAAGCTTTCTTT. Residues: CASTDRLNTEAFF.

The chain joins TRBV29-1 to TRBJ1-5; D is unclear. The germline V gene has CDR1 SQVTM and CDR2 ANQGSEA. Trimming pared 4 bases from V and 0 bases from J, leaving 4 bases between. The CDR3 sequence is 12 residues long. The CDR3 bases are TGCAGCGTTGCCAGTAGCAATCAGCCCCAGCATTTT. This translates into CSVASSNQPQHF.

The V call is TRBV21-1, the J call TRBJ2-7; the table's D call, TRBD2, was not checked against the DNA. TRBV21-1 is an annotated pseudogene. This CDR3 is built from 16 residues. In DNA form, the CDR3 reads TGTGCCAGCAGCAAACCGGGAGGTAGAAGGGTCTACGAGCAGTACTTC. It encodes CASSKPGGRRVYEQYF.

The chain joins TRBV19 to TRBJ1-5; D is unresolved. Germline CDR1 is LNHDA and CDR2 is SQIVND (reference sequence). Trimming removed 3 bases at V and 7 bases at J, with 7 bases between. The CDR3 length is 12 residues. CDR3 sequence: CASSMRAQPQHF. The CDR3 coding sequence is TGTGCCAGTAGTATGAGGGCCCAGCCCCAGCATTTT.

The chain joins TRBV28 to TRBJ2-7, with 7 bases that match TRBD1. The CDR3 consists of 14 residues. Trimming took 3 bases from V and 6 from J; bases not matched to a gene: 8. Per germline, CDR1 MDHEN and CDR2 SYDVKM. The CDR3 is CASSFPTGLGEQYF. In DNA form, the CDR3 reads TGTGCCAGCAGTTTCCCGACAGGGCTGGGCGAGCAGTACTTC.

This clone was detected a few times. This chain joins TRBV4-2 and TRBJ2-7, with TRBD2 as a possible D gene (6 bases). Germline CDR1 LGHNA, CDR2 YNFKEQ. The CDR3 is 16 amino acids. Deletions cut 1 base from V and 6 bases from J, with 19 bases between. CDR3 sequence (DNA): TGTGCCAGCAGCCAAGGGGCCGGGGGTGCTTTCGCCGAGCAGTACTTC. Its protein product is CASSQGAGGAFAEQYF.

Only a few counts were recorded for this clone. V gene TRBV5-4 combines with J gene TRBJ2-1, with no clear D. The CDR3 covers 12 residues. The V and J ends lost 2 bases and 7 bases respectively, with 7 bases between them. Germline CDR1 and CDR2: SGHNT and YYREEE (reference sequence). CDR3 amino acids: CASSFPGNEQFF. The CDR3 DNA sequence: TGTGCCAGCAGCTTTCCCGGGAATGAGCAGTTCTTC.

The chain employs TRBV2 and TRBJ1-1; D gene unclear. Germline CDR1 reads SNHLY; CDR2 reads FYNNEI. The CDR3 runs 13 residues. Trimming left V 7 bases short and J 0 bases short, with 9 bases between. CDR3 region: CASIKPMNTEAFF. The CDR3 nucleotides read TGTGCCAGCATCAAGCCCATGAACACTGAAGCTTTCTTT.

A single count supports this clone. The genes are TRBV18 and TRBJ1-1; TRBD1 agrees at 9 bases. This CDR3 is built from 15 residues. CDR1 is KGHSH, CDR2 LQKENI, per germline. The junction had 10 bases not matched to a gene; V was cut back by 6 bases and J by 5 bases. The DNA of the CDR3 is TGTGCCAGCTCGGATCGGACAGGGGTAGGGACTGAAGCTTTCTTT. Translating gives CASSDRTGVGTEAFF.

This clone was observed a few times. The J gene is TRBJ2-5, the V gene TRBV6-1, with a weak D call TRBD1 (6 bases). Germline V gene lookup returns CDR1 MNHNS and CDR2 SASEGT. There are 13 residues in the CDR3. V lost 5 bases and J 2 bases, leaving 9 bases between the germline ends. The CDR3 spells CASSRGQQETQYF. In DNA, the CDR3 is TGTGCCAGCAGTCGCGGACAGCAAGAGACCCAGTACTTC.

V usage is TRBV28 and J usage is TRBJ2-1, with 11 bases matching TRBD2. CDR1 MDHEN and CDR2 SYDVKM come from the germline V gene. V was clipped by 2 bases and J by 7 bases; unmatched bases: 7. This CDR3 has 16 amino acids. The CDR3 DNA is TGTGCCAGCAGTTTAATATCCCTAGCGGGAGGTAATGAGCAGTTCTTC. It yields the protein CASSLISLAGGNEQFF.

This clone was observed once. This sequence joins TRBV18 and TRBJ1-5; D possibly corresponds to TRBD1 (6 bases). Germline CDR1 is KGHSH and CDR2 is LQKENI. The CDR3 spans 14 residues. Trimming cost V 6 bases and J 4 bases, with 13 bases left between them. The chain's CDR3 is CASSSTGQNQPQHF. The CDR3 bases are TGTGCCAGCTCCTCAACTGGACAGAATCAGCCCCAGCATTTT.

The V call is TRBV2, the J call TRBJ2-3, with 8 bases fitting TRBD2. The length of the CDR3 is 13 residues. The germline V gene encodes CDR1 SNHLY and CDR2 FYNNEI. Unmatched junction bases numbered 3, after V lost 6 bases and J lost 4 bases. CDR3 bases: TGTGCCAGCAGACAGACTAGCGCAGATACGCAGTATTTT. Translating it yields CASRQTSADTQYF.